This T cell receptor (beta chain) was captured in a study of graft-versus-host responses after intestinal transplantation. The overall study: All of the recipients had induction that used anti-thymocyte globulin, then tacrolimus and steroids for approximately 3 years. General study points: Levels of circulating GvH clones at their peak were associated with early post-transplant HvG declines. The marrow of recipients harbored GvH clones, and ileum or blood showed some of them first.

Assay: immunoSEQ multiplex PCR; the TCRdb copy retains only in-frame clones and omits some. Here the sample spans 90,000 to 150,000 clones, 85% to 95% being singletons. Note on this clone: Its antigen remains unidentified.

V was shortened by 4 bases and J by 2 bases, with 16 bases between the two germline ends. The CDR3 is made up of 17 amino acids. This chain connects TRBV5-3 to TRBJ2-6, with D possibly matching TRBD1 (5 bases). TRBV5-3 is an ORF for which the function is uncertain. Source: unstimulated CD4+ T cells sorted from spleen or lymph node cells, taken before intestinal transplant. The source is a human donor who received an intestinal transplant. CDR3 protein: CARSPQPPGPGANVLTF. The DNA for the CDR3 is TGTGCCAGAAGCCCTCAACCCCCAGGGCCTGGGGCCAACGTCCTGACTTTC.